Following are 5 T cell receptor beta chains from one sample sequenced in a study of T cell repertoires in cytomegalovirus infection. TCRdb reprocessed the reads with MiXCR, giving one entry per CDR3 protein. The repertoire has about 740,000 distinct CDR3 sequences, about 30% of them found once; the top ten carry about 20%. For these TCRs, the target antigens are not known. The sample consisted of cultured PBMCs, taken from culture after CMV antigen stimulation. These receptor sequences come from a human donor in good health (CMV status not recorded). Some clones in this sample may be carry-over from other donors' samples.

On this clonotype itself: A read error may explain this, as a much larger clone is one base away. The chain is built from TRBV18 and TRBJ2-1, with 9 nucleotides matching TRBD1. This CDR3 is built from 14 residues. The germline V gene has CDR1 KGHSH and CDR2 LQKENI. Trimming at V came to 8 bases and at J to 2 bases, leaving 4 bases not matched to a gene. Here the CDR3 reads CASNRDRAYNEQFF. In DNA form, the CDR3 reads TGTGCCAGCAACCGGGACAGGGCCTACAATGAGCAGTTCTTC.

At least ten counts were recorded for this clonotype. V and J are TRBV7-2 and TRBJ2-3; no clear D. The germline CDR1 and CDR2 sequences are SGHTA and FQGNSA. V was cut by 5 bases and J by 2 bases, with 8 bases left in between. The CDR3 is 13 residues long. CDR3 in DNA: TGTGCCAGCAGCCAACTTCTCACAGATACGCAGTATTTT. This gives the protein CASSQLLTDTQYF.

The chain is built from TRBV4-2 and TRBJ2-5, with 10 nucleotides matching TRBD2. The ends lost 0 bases at V and 4 bases at J; junction bases unmatched: 2. Germline values: CDR1 LGHNA, CDR2 YNFKEQ. There are 15 residues in the CDR3. CDR3 sequence: CASSQERTSGETQYF. The CDR3 DNA reads TGTGCCAGCAGCCAAGAGCGGACTAGCGGAGAGACCCAGTACTTC.

The table lists this clonotype with many counts. The rearrangement joins TRBV7-8 to TRBJ2-1, with D unresolved. Trimming removed 4 bases at V and 5 bases at J, with 12 bases between. The CDR3 loop spans 14 amino acids. CDR1 is SGHVS and CDR2 is FQNEAQ in the germline V gene. This CDR3 reads CASSSRRLDNEQFF. CDR3 coding DNA: TGTGCCAGCAGCTCCCGCCGGCTCGACAATGAGCAGTTCTTC. Full variable domain (remainder filled in from reference TRBV7-8 and TRBJ2-1): GAGVSQSPRYKVAKRGQDVALRCDPISGHVSLFWYQQALGQGPEFLTYFQNEAQLDKSGLPSDRFFAERPEGSVSTLKIQRTQQEDSAVYLCASSSRRLDNEQFFGPGTRLTVL.

The genes are TRBV6-5 and TRBJ2-7; D possibly corresponds to TRBD1 (7 bases). This CDR3 contains 12 residues. The germline V gene has CDR1 MNHEY and CDR2 SVGAGI. Trimming removed 5 bases from V and 5 bases from J, with 10 bases in between. The CDR3, as DNA: TGTGCCAGCAGTCAGGGGGGAGACGAGCAGTACTTC. This sequence encodes CASSQGGDEQYF.